This entry lists 25 T cell receptor beta chains sequenced from one sample in a study of CD8 T cells in ankylosing spondylitis. TCRdb re-called the 5' RACE reads through MiXCR, storing one row per CDR3 protein. This table has 250,000 to 300,000 distinct CDR3 sequences, 15% to 25% appearing once. Sequenced material: blood, either unsorted or a sorted T cell fraction (not recorded which). These receptors all come from a male donor with ankylosing spondylitis or in good health (not recorded which).

J is TRBJ2-1 and V is TRBV5-1, with D possibly being TRBD2 (5 bases). The CDR3 is 15 residues long. Trimming took 3 bases from V and 4 from J, leaving 14 bases between them. CDR1 and CDR2 (germline): SGHRS, YFSETQ. DNA of the CDR3: TGCGCCAGCAGCTCCACCCAACTAGGATACAATGAGCAGTTCTTC. This sequence encodes CASSSTQLGYNEQFF.

The chain has TRBV28 and TRBJ1-2; D may be TRBD1 (5 bases). CDR3 size: 15 residues. The V and J ends lost 2 bases and 6 bases respectively, with 16 bases between them. CDR1 and CDR2 from the germline V gene are MDHEN and SYDVKM. The CDR3 region has the DNA TGTGCCAGCAGTTTAAGGTGGACATCACCCGATGGCTACACCTTC. Translation gives CASSLRWTSPDGYTF.

The rearrangement uses TRBV12-3 or TRBV12-4 and TRBJ2-7; 7 bases map to TRBD1. Unmatched junction bases numbered 3, after V lost 5 bases and J lost 2 bases. The CDR3 loop spans 13 amino acids. CDR3 sequence (DNA): TGTGCCAGCAGTGGGACAGCAACCTACGAGCAGTACGTC. Residues: CASSGTATYEQYV.

The CDR3 reads CAISPGGATNEKLFF. CDR3 nucleotide sequence: TGTGCCATCAGTCCTGGGGGGGCAACTAATGAAAAACTGTTTTTT. The rearrangement joins TRBV10-3 to TRBJ1-4, with D maybe TRBD1 (5 bases). This CDR3 has 15 amino acids. V lost 5 bases and J lost 0, with 10 bases in between. Germline V gene data show CDR1 as ENHRY and CDR2 as SYGVKD.

This clonotype has just a few counts. The chain has TRBV4-2 and TRBJ1-2; D gene unclear. The CDR3 is made up of 17 amino acids. In germline, CDR1 is LGHNA, CDR2 YNFKEQ. The ends were cut back, 0 bases at V and 2 bases at J, with 16 bases in the middle. The CDR3 nucleotides are TGTGCCAGCAGCCAAGAAGGGCGGGGAAGGAGGAACTATGGCTACACCTTC. Protein: CASSQEGRGRRNYGYTF.

This clonotype was seen a handful of times. V is TRBV7-9 and J is TRBJ2-5, with D tentatively TRBD1 (5 bases). Trimming shortened V by 5 bases and J by 2 bases, and 9 bases separated the two germline ends. CDR1 and CDR2 (germline): SEHNR, FQNEAQ (reference sequence). This CDR3 contains 13 residues. CDR3 residues: CASSLQAQETQYF. The CDR3 DNA reads as TGTGCCAGCAGCCTACAGGCTCAAGAGACCCAGTACTTC.

This clonotype was seen only a few times. The V call is TRBV7-3, the J call TRBJ2-7, with a weak D call TRBD1 (6 bases). V was cut by 3 bases and J by 5 bases, with 8 bases left in between. CDR1 and CDR2 (germline): SGHTA, FQGTGA. CDR3 length: 12 amino acids. DNA for the CDR3: TGTGCCAGCAGCTTTAGGACAGACGAGCAGTACGTC. Residues: CASSFRTDEQYV.

V usage is TRBV12-3 or TRBV12-4 and J usage is TRBJ2-3, with a tentative D call TRBD1 (5 bases). V was trimmed by 6 bases and J by 0 bases, leaving 13 bases between them. CDR3 length: 15 amino acids. This chain's CDR3 is CASRGPGASTDTQYF. In nucleotides, the CDR3 is TGTGCCAGCAGGGGGCCAGGCGCTAGCACAGATACGCAGTATTTT.

V is TRBV9 and J is TRBJ2-5, with 13 bases aligning to TRBD2. This CDR3 comprises 15 residues. Per the germline V gene, CDR1 is SGDLS and CDR2 is YYNGEE. Unmatched junction bases numbered 5, after V lost 4 bases and J lost 5 bases. The CDR3 sequence is CASSRTSGGEETQYF. The DNA for the CDR3 is TGTGCCAGCAGCAGGACTAGCGGGGGAGAGGAGACCCAGTACTTC. Combining the CDR3 with reference TRBV9 and TRBJ2-5 gives the whole variable domain DSGVTQTPKHLITATGQRVTLRCSPRSGDLSVYWYQQSLDQGLQFLIQYYNGEERAKGNILERFSAQQFPDLHSELNLSSLELGDSALYFCASSRTSGGEETQYFGPGTRLLVL.

This clonotype was seen ten or more times. The CDR3 DNA is TGCGCCAGCAGCTTGGCCCCTGGGGGATCTAACACCGGGGAGCTGTTTTTT. Translating gives CASSLAPGGSNTGELFF. The V gene is TRBV5-1, the J gene TRBJ2-2; D tentatively fits TRBD1 or TRBD2 (5 bases each). Germline V gene lookup returns CDR1 SGHRS and CDR2 YFSETQ. The V end lost 0 bases, the J end lost 2 bases, and 14 bases lay between the germline ends. CDR3 length: 17 residues.

The chain has TRBV7-3 and TRBJ2-6; no reliable D call. Germline V gene sequence: CDR1 SGHTA, CDR2 FQGTGA. The V and J ends lost 5 bases and 0 bases respectively, with 8 bases between them. This CDR3 comprises 15 residues. As DNA, the CDR3 is TGTGCCAGCAGCATCCTGCCCTCTGGGGCCAACGTCCTGACTTTC. It is translated as CASSILPSGANVLTF.

This chain uses TRBV5-1 with TRBJ2-5, with D maybe TRBD2 (6 bases). CDR3 length: 14 residues. Germline CDR1 and CDR2: SGHRS and YFSETQ. With 1 base removed from V and 5 bases from J, the gap between germline ends came to 12 bases. The CDR3 DNA follows: TGCGCCAGCAGCTTGTCACTAGGGAGGGAGACCCAGTACTTC. It translates to CASSLSLGRETQYF.

The V and J genes are TRBV12-3 or TRBV12-4 and TRBJ2-2, with 9 bases aligning to TRBD1. The CDR3 sequence is 15 residues long. Trimming took 6 bases from V and 4 from J; bases not matched to a gene: 6. The CDR3 loop is CASRPTGGSTGELFF. The CDR3 DNA sequence: TGTGCCAGCAGACCTACAGGGGGCAGCACCGGGGAGCTGTTTTTT.

About this clonotype itself: A much larger clone lies a single base off, so this may be a read error. This sequence joins TRBV20-1 and TRBJ2-3, with TRBD2 matching over 10 bases. Germline-derived CDR1 and CDR2 are DFQATT and SNEGSKA (reference sequence). Germline trimming cut 7 bases from V and 4 bases from J; bases unmatched to any gene: 11. The CDR3 is 15 residues long. The CDR3 spells CSVTSGARYADTQYF. The CDR3 nucleotides are TGCAGTGTTACTAGCGGGGCCCGTTACGCAGATACGCAGTATTTT.

This chain connects TRBV15 to TRBJ2-5, with D perhaps being TRBD1 or TRBD2 (5 bases each). The V end was cut by 5 bases, the J end by 4 bases, with 23 bases between. CDR1 is LNHNV and CDR2 is YYDKDF in the germline V gene (reference sequence). This CDR3 has 17 residues. As DNA, the CDR3 is TGTGCCACCAGCCCACTGGACGGGGAAGGGGTGAGAGAGACCCAGTACTTC. This codes for CATSPLDGEGVRETQYF.

This chain joins TRBV28 and TRBJ2-7, with D possibly TRBD1 on 6 matching bases. CDR1 is MDHEN and CDR2 is SYDVKM in the germline V gene. This CDR3 contains 14 residues. CDR3 amino acids: CANSLQGPPYEQYV. The CDR3 DNA reads as TGTGCCAACAGTCTGCAGGGGCCTCCCTACGAGCAGTACGTC.

The chain uses TRBV10-2 and TRBJ2-1, with unresolved D. The V gene lost 4 bases and the J gene lost 0 bases, with 7 bases spanning the gap. Germline CDR1 WSHSY, CDR2 SAAADI. The CDR3 covers 14 residues. The chain's CDR3 is CASSATISYNEQFF. CDR3 bases: TGCGCCAGCAGTGCTACTATCTCCTACAATGAGCAGTTCTTC.

The chain couples TRBV24-1 to TRBJ2-2; 7 nucleotides agree with TRBD1. Per the germline V gene, CDR1 is KGHDR and CDR2 is SFDVKD. With 1 base clipped from V and 1 base from J, the junction kept 2 bases outside the gene matches. The CDR3 is 16 amino acids. The CDR3 protein is CATSDLRTGNTGELFF. The CDR3 DNA reads as TGTGCCACCAGTGATTTACGGACAGGGAACACCGGGGAGCTGTTTTTT.

This chain connects TRBV5-1 to TRBJ1-1; 8 bases agree with TRBD1. V lost 4 bases to trimming and J lost 1 base; unmatched junction nucleotides: 6. The CDR3 extends over 15 amino acids. Germline CDR1 reads SGHRS; CDR2 reads YFSETQ. CDR3 nucleotides: TGCGCCAGCAGCCGAACCGGGACAGGGAACACTGAAGCTTTCTTT. This translates into CASSRTGTGNTEAFF.

The table lists this clonotype with a few counts. This chain links TRBV10-3 with TRBJ2-3; the D is unclear. CDR3 length: 12 residues. Germline V gene sequence: CDR1 ENHRY, CDR2 SYGVKD. V lost 6 bases, J lost 4 bases, and 8 bases lay in between. The CDR3 spells CAISPQADTQYF. Here the CDR3 DNA reads TGTGCCATCAGCCCCCAAGCAGATACGCAGTATTTT.

This clonotype was seen a handful of times. The DNA for the CDR3 is TGCGCCAGCAGCACAGGACTAGCGGGAGGAACCGGGGAGCTGTTTTTT. Its protein is CASSTGLAGGTGELFF. V gene TRBV5-1 combines with J gene TRBJ2-2; 14 bases line up with TRBD2. The junction had 4 bases not matched to a gene; V was cut back by 4 bases and J by 5 bases. The germline CDR1 and CDR2 sequences are SGHRS and YFSETQ. The CDR3 runs 16 residues.

V is TRBV12-3 or TRBV12-4 and J is TRBJ2-5; D possibly corresponds to TRBD2 (5 bases). The CDR3 contains 12 residues. Trimming pared 7 bases from V and 5 bases from J, leaving 11 bases between. CDR3 region: CASTGGLETQYF. CDR3 DNA: TGTGCCAGCACAGGAGGTTTGGAGACCCAGTACTTC.

The rearrangement links TRBV11-2 to TRBJ1-5, with 8 bases aligning to TRBD1. From germline, CDR1 is SGHAT and CDR2 FQNNGV. The CDR3 sequence is 15 residues long. The V segment lost 0 bases and the J segment 6 bases; nucleotides outside the gene matches: 4. CDR3 protein: CASSLDQGAVQPQHF. CDR3 in DNA: TGTGCCAGCAGCTTAGATCAGGGGGCGGTTCAGCCCCAGCATTTT.

V is TRBV21-1 and J is TRBJ2-3. TRBV21-1 is marked as a pseudogene. The CDR3 has 16 amino acids. CDR3 DNA sequence: TGTGCCAGCAGCAATGGTCTTAGGAATAACACAGATACGCAGTATTTT. This codes for CASSNGLRNNTDTQYF.

This clonotype was counted ten times or more. The chain has TRBV12-3 or TRBV12-4 and TRBJ2-3, with D unclear. CDR3 size: 14 residues. The V end was cut by 1 base, the J end by 1 base, with 6 bases between. CDR3 residues: CASSLGRGTDTQYF. In nucleotides, the CDR3 is TGTGCCAGCAGTTTAGGGCGAGGCACAGATACGCAGTATTTT.